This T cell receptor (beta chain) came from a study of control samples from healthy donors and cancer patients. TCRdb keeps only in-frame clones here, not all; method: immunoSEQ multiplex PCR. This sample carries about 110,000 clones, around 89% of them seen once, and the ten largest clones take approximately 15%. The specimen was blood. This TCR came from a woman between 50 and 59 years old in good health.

CDR3 sequence reads: CATALGQTNYNEQFF. The CDR3 nucleotides are TGTGCCACCGCCCTCGGGCAGACCAACTACAATGAGCAGTTCTTC. The chain couples TRBV15 to TRBJ2-1; D call uncertain. The germline V gene encodes CDR1 LNHNV and CDR2 YYDKDF (reference sequence). Trimming stripped 8 bases from V and 3 bases from J, with 17 bases between. The CDR3 extends over 15 amino acids.